This passage covers 7 T cell receptor beta chains from one sample sequenced in a study of blood T cell repertoires in COVID-19. The data were produced by immunoSEQ multiplex PCR, yet TCRdb's version contains in-frame clones alone and is incomplete. The sample has approximately 150,000 clones, roughly 80% seen once. The sequenced material came from peripheral blood. The receptors shown here come from a human donor in a cohort sampled during active COVID-19.

This clone was counted between two and nine times. This chain links TRBV3-1 (or the pseudogene TRBV3-2) with TRBJ2-1; no definite D call. The CDR3 has 15 residues. V lost 0 bases, J lost 7 bases, and 13 bases lay in between. Per the germline V gene, CDR1 is LGHDT and CDR2 is YNNKEL (reference sequence). The CDR3 loop is CASSQDLGRQNEQFF. In nucleotides, the CDR3 is TGTGCCAGCAGCCAAGATCTTGGCAGGCAAAATGAGCAGTTCTTC.

The gene calls are TRBV5-1 and TRBJ2-6; TRBD1 matches at 7 bases. CDR3 length: 16 amino acids. The J segment lost 0 bases and the V segment lost 1 base, leaving 1 base of the junction unmatched. Germline-derived CDR1 and CDR2 are SGHRS and YFSETQ. DNA of the CDR3: TGCGCCAGCAGCTTGACAGGGGCCTCTGGGGCCAACGTCCTGACTTTC. It specifies CASSLTGASGANVLTF.

The chain uses TRBV7-8 and TRBJ2-4; TRBD1 aligns across 8 bases. Germline loops: CDR1 SGHVS, CDR2 FQNEAQ. The CDR3 contains 14 residues. Trimming cost V 3 bases and J 5 bases; bases outside gene matches: 3. Here the CDR3 reads CASSFTGGENIQYF. CDR3 nucleotides: TGTGCCAGCAGCTTTACAGGGGGTGAAAACATTCAGTACTTC. The variable domain in full, with the rest retrieved from reference TRBV7-8 and TRBJ2-4, is GAGVSQSPRYKVAKRGQDVALRCDPISGHVSLFWYQQALGQGPEFLTYFQNEAQLDKSGLPSDRFFAERPEGSVSTLKIQRTQQEDSAVYLCASSFTGGENIQYFGAGTRLSVL.

This clone was observed once. The chain uses TRBV18 and TRBJ2-3, with 7 nucleotides matching TRBD1. The CDR3 covers 16 residues. The ends lost 6 bases at V and 0 bases at J; junction bases unmatched: 9. Looked up from germline, CDR1 is KGHSH and CDR2 is LQKENI. CDR3 loop: CASSRTNRGSTDTQYF. DNA of the CDR3: TGTGCCAGCTCGCGTACAAACAGGGGAAGCACAGATACGCAGTATTTT.

The J gene is TRBJ2-5, the V gene TRBV7-9; 9 bases line up with TRBD2. Per germline, CDR1 SEHNR and CDR2 FQNEAQ (reference sequence). V lost 2 bases, J lost 3 bases, and 10 bases stayed unmatched. This CDR3 has 17 amino acids. In nucleotides, the CDR3 is TGTGCCAGCAGCTTATGGATTAGCGGGGGAGCTAAAGAGACCCAGTACTTC. Its protein product is CASSLWISGGAKETQYF.

This clone was counted a single time. The chain recombines TRBV9 with TRBJ2-2; tentatively, D is TRBD1 (5 bases). The CDR3 is 14 residues long. The germline V and J ends were trimmed by 3 bases and 3 bases, with 9 bases remaining between them. In germline, CDR1 is SGDLS, CDR2 YYNGEE. CDR3 residues: CASSERRDTGELFF. CDR3 DNA: TGTGCCAGCAGCGAACGCAGGGACACCGGGGAGCTGTTTTTT. Complete variable domain (other parts from reference TRBV9 and TRBJ2-2): DSGVTQTPKHLITATGQRVTLRCSPRSGDLSVYWYQQSLDQGLQFLIQYYNGEERAKGNILERFSAQQFPDLHSELNLSSLELGDSALYFCASSERRDTGELFFGEGSRLTVL.

The chain recombines TRBV4-1 with TRBJ2-7; 7 bases fit TRBD1. This CDR3 comprises 13 residues. The germline V gene has CDR1 MGHRA and CDR2 YSYEKL. V dropped 4 bases and J dropped 3; count of bases not matched to a gene: 3. CDR3 amino acids: CASSPRQGYEQYV. The CDR3, as DNA: TGCGCCAGCAGCCCCCGACAGGGCTACGAGCAGTACGTC.